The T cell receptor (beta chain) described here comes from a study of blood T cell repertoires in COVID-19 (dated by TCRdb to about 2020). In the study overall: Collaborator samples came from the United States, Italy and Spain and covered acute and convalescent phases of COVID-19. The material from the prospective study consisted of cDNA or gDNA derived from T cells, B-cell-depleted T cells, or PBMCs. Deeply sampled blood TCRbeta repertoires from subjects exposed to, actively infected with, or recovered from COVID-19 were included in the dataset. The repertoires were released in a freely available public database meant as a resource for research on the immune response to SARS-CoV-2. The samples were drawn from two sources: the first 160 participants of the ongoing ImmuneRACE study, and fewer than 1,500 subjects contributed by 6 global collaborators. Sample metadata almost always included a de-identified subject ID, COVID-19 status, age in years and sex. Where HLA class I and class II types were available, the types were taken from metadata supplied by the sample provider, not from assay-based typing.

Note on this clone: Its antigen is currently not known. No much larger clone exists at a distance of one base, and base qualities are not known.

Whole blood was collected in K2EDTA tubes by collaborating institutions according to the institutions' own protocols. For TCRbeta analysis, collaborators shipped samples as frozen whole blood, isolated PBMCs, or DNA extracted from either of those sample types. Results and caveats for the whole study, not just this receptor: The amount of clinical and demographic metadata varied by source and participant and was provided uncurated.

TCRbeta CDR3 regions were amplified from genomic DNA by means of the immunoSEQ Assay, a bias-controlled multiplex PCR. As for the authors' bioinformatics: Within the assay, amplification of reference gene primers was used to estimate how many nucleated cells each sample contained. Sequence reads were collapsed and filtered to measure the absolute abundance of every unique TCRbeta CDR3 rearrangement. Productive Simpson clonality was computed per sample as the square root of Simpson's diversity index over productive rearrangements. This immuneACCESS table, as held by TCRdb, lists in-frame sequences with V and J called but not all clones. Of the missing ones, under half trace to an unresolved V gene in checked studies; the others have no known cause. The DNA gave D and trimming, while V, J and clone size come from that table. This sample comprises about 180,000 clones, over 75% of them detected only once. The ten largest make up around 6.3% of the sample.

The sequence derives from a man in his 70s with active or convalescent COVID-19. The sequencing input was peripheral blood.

The CDR3 reads CASSDSGEYTGELFF. The nucleotide sequence is given as TGTGCCAGCAGTGATAGCGGGGAATACACCGGGGAGCTGTTTTTT. The chain is encoded by TRBV2 joined to TRBJ2-2, and 8 junctional nucleotides match TRBD2. The CDR3 contains 15 residues, cysteine and phenylalanine counted. Only the CDR3 part of the read is kept: 45 bases, read in frame from the first base. Trimmed from V: 3 bases; trimmed from J: 3 bases; junction bases lacking a gene match: 3. Sequences SNHLY (CDR1) and FYNNEI (CDR2) are obtained from the germline V gene. This CDR3, with the reference TRBV2 and TRBJ2-2 proteins standing in past its ends, gives the full variable domain EPEVTQTPSHQVTQMGQEVILRCVPISNHLYFYWYRQILGQKVEFLVSFYNNEISEKSEIFDDQFSVERPDGSNFTLKIRSTKLEDSAMYFCASSDSGEYTGELFFGEGSRLTVL.